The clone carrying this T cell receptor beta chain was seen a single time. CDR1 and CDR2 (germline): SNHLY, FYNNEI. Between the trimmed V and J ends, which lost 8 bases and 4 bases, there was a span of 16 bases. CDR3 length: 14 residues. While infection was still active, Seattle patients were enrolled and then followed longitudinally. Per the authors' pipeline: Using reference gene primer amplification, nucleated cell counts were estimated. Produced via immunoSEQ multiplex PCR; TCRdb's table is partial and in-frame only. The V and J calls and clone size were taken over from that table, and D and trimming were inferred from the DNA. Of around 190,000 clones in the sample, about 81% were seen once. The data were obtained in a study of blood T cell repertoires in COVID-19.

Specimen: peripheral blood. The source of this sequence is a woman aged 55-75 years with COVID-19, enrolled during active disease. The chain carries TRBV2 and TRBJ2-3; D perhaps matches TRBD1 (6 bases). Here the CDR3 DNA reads TGTGCCAGCGCCGGGACATTGAATGCAGATACGCAGTATTTT. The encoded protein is CASAGTLNADTQYF.